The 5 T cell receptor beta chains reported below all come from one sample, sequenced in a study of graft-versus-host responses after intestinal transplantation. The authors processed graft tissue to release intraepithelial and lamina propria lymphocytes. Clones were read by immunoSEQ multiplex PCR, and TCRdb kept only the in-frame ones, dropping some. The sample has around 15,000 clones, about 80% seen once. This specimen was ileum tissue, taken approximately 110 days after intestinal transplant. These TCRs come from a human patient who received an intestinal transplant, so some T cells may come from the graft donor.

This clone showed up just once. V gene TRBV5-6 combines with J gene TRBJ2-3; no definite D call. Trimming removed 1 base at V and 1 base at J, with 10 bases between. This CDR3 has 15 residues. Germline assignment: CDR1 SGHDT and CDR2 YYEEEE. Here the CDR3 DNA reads TGTGCCAGCAGCTTGAGTGTCAAGGGCACAGATACGCAGTATTTT. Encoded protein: CASSLSVKGTDTQYF. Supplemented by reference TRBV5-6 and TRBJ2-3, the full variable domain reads DAGVTQSPTHLIKTRGQQVTLRCSPKSGHDTVSWYQQALGQGPQFIFQYYEEEERQRGNFPDRFSGHQFPNYSSELNVNALLLGDSALYLCASSLSVKGTDTQYFGPGTRLTVL.

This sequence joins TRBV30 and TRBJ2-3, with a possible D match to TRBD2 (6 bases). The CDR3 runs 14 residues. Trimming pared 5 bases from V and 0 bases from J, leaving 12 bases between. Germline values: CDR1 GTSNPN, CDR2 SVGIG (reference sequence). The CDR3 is CAWSVGLSTDTQYF. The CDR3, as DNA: TGTGCCTGGTCTGTGGGACTTAGCACAGATACGCAGTATTTT.

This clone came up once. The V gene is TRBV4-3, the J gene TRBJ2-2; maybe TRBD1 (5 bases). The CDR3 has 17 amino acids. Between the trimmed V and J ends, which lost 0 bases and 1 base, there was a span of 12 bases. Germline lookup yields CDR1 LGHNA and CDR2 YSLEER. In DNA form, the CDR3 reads TGCGCCAGCAGCCAAGAATTCTTAGGGGTGAACACCGGGGAGCTGTTTTTT. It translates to CASSQEFLGVNTGELFF.

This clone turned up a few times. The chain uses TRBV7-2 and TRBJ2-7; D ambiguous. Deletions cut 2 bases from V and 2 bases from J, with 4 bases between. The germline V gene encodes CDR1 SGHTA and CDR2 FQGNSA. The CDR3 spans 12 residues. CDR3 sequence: CASSLPTYEQYF. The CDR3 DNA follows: TGTGCCAGCAGCTTACCAACCTACGAGCAGTACTTC.

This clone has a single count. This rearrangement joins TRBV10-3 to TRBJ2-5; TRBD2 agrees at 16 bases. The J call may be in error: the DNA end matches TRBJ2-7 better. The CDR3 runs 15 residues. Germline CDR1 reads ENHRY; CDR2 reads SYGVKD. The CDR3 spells CAIRGLAGGAYEQYF. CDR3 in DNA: TGTGCCATCAGGGGACTAGCGGGAGGGGCCTACGAGCAGTACTTC.